This TCR beta chain was identified during a study of STAT5B mutations in CD4+ large granular lymphocyte leukemia. Background on the study: Among healthy controls, a particular HLA allele went with more CDR3 'QG' motifs. Whole-study findings and limits: Less than 30% of private leukemic clonotypes occurred rarely in other patients' non-leukemic repertoires. Patient CD4-sorted repertoires looked more clonal than healthy CD4+ repertoires, even without putative leukemic clones.

Control samples were healthy donors' buffy coats. About this clone: The antigen is undetermined.

Profiling relied on immunoSEQ multiplex PCR, and the TCRdb table lists in-frame clones only, not all of them. The table records about 22,000 clones, 82% of them present only once. This CDR3 region has 13 residues. CDR1 and CDR2 from the germline V gene are LNHDA and SQIVND (reference sequence). V dropped 9 bases and J dropped 11; count of bases not matched to a gene: 10. The sequenced sample was CD4+ T cells from blood buffy coats. This TCR was sampled from a human donor in good health. This sequence joins TRBV19 and TRBJ1-5, with TRBD1 identical over 10 bases. CDR3 sequence (DNA): TGTGCCAGCGGGACAGGGGAAGGGATGGCCCAGCATTTT. Its protein product is CASGTGEGMAQHF.